The next 6 T cell receptor beta chains were all read from a single sample in a study of control samples from healthy donors and cancer patients. The assay was immunoSEQ multiplex PCR, and TCRdb's table has in-frame clones only and misses some. The data hold about 20,000 clones, with less than 90% observed a single time. The sample taken for sequencing was PBMCs. The receptors stem from a man aged 55-75 years with head and neck cancer.

V usage is TRBV7-6 and J usage is TRBJ2-5, with D possibly matching TRBD2 (5 bases). V was pared by 1 base and J by 1 base, with 10 bases between. Germline-derived CDR1 and CDR2 are SGHVS and FNYEAQ. The CDR3 extends over 15 amino acids. The DNA for the CDR3 is TGTGCCAGCAGCTTAGGGACTGGCGGCCAAGAGACCCAGTACTTC. This codes for CASSLGTGGQETQYF.

V is TRBV6-5 and J is TRBJ2-7; maybe TRBD1 (5 bases). CDR1 and CDR2 (germline): MNHEY, SVGAGI. V lost 4 bases, J lost 2 bases, and 12 bases lay in between. The CDR3 is 14 amino acids. CDR3 in amino acids: CASSFQGAAYEQYF. CDR3 DNA: TGTGCCAGCAGTTTTCAAGGGGCCGCCTACGAGCAGTACTTC.

This chain connects TRBV4-2 to TRBJ2-7; TRBD2 is a possible D gene (6 bases). Trimming pared 5 bases from V and 7 bases from J, leaving 15 bases between. The length of the CDR3 is 13 residues. Per the germline V gene, CDR1 is LGHNA and CDR2 is YNFKEQ. This CDR3 reads CASSGRPAGEQYF. The CDR3 DNA follows: TGTGCCAGCAGCGGCAGGCCTGCGGGGGAGCAGTACTTC.

V and J are TRBV5-1 and TRBJ1-5; D unresolved. V shed 4 bases and J shed 0 bases, with 11 bases lying between them. Germline-derived CDR1 and CDR2 are SGHRS and YFSETQ. This CDR3 contains 15 residues. The CDR3 bases are TGCGCCAGCAGCGCCGACGGGTCTAGCAATCAGCCCCAGCATTTT. Protein sequence: CASSADGSSNQPQHF. Using reference TRBV5-1 and TRBJ1-5 for the parts outside the CDR3, the full variable domain is KAGVTQTPRYLIKTRGQQVTLSCSPISGHRSVSWYQQTPGQGLQFLFEYFSETQRNKGNFPGRFSGRQFSNSRSEMNVSTLELGDSALYLCASSADGSSNQPQHFGDGTRLSIL.

This chain joins TRBV4-1 and TRBJ1-2; 7 nucleotides align to TRBD1. V shed 4 bases, J shed 6 bases, and the junction held 14 bases outside the gene matches. Germline V lookup: CDR1 MGHRA, CDR2 YSYEKL. The CDR3 runs 16 residues. CDR3 sequence: CASSRTGRTGSDGYTF. CDR3 nucleotide sequence: TGCGCCAGCAGCCGGACAGGTAGGACCGGATCCGATGGCTACACCTTC.

The chain recombines TRBV18 with TRBJ1-4; a possible D gene is TRBD1 (6 bases). The germline V gene encodes CDR1 KGHSH and CDR2 LQKENI. Trimming shortened V by 3 bases and J by 7 bases, and 12 bases separated the two germline ends. This CDR3 contains 14 residues. CDR3 in DNA: TGTGCCAGCTCACCGGGGGGCGAGATTGAAAAACTGTTTTTT. Protein sequence: CASSPGGEIEKLFF.